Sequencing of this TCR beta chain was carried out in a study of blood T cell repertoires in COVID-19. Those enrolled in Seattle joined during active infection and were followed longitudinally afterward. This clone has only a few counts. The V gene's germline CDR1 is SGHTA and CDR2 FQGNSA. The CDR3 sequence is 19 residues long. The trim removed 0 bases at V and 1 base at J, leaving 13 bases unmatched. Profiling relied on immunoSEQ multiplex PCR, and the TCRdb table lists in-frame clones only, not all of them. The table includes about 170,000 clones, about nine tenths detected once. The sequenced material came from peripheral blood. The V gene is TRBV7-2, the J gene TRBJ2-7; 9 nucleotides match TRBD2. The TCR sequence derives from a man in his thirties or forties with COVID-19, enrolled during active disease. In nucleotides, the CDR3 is TGTGCCAGCAGCTTAGCTTGGCCTCTCGTGGCGGGAGGGTCCTACGAGCAGTACTTC. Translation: CASSLAWPLVAGGSYEQYF.